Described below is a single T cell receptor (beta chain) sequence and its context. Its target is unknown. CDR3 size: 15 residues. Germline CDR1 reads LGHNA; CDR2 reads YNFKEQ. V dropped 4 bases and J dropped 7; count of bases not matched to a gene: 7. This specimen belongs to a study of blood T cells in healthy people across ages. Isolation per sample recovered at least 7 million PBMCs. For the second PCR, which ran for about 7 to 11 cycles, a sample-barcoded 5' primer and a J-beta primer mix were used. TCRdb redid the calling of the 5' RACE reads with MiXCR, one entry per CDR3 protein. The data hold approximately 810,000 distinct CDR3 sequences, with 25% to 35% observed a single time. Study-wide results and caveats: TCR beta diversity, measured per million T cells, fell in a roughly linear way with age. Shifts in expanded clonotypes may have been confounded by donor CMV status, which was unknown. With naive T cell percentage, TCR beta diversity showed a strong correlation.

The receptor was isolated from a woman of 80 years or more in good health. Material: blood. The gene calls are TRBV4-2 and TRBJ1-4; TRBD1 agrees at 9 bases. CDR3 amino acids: CASSLNRGRSEKLFF. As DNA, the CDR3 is TGTGCCAGCAGCCTTAACAGGGGGCGAAGTGAAAAACTGTTTTTT.